Reported below is one TCR beta chain. Its target antigen remains unknown. No base quality information exists; no much larger clone differs at one position. The data belong to a study of blood T cells in healthy people across ages (dated by TCRdb to between 2014 and 2017). Context from the whole study: In model experiments, roughly one uniquely barcoded TCR beta cDNA molecule per two T cells was captured by template switching. Four age groups were formed from the donors: young (average 16 years), middle-aged (just under 40), aged (around 68) and long-lived (more than 75). To avoid experimental bias, donors of different ages were spread randomly across the sequencing lanes. The study analyzed two additional independent replicas of 1 million unique cDNA reads from the same blood draw for two donors, one aged 18 to 29 and one aged 80 or older. The study measured age-related changes in TCR beta repertoire diversity using deep sequencing normalized with unique cDNA molecular identifiers.

Systemically healthy Caucasian individuals from Russia, over 30 in total and aged about 6 to 95 years, were included as donors. Each donor gave approximately 9.4 milliliters of peripheral blood, drawn into EDTA-treated Vacutainer tubes. Ficoll-Paque density-gradient centrifugation was used to isolate PBMCs, with at least 7 million per sample. Total RNA, at least 6 micrograms per sample, was extracted from PBMCs with Trizol reagent. For every donor, an aliquot of PBMCs went through flow cytometry to measure the percentages of naive CD45RAhigh/CD27high T cells. General conclusions and limits of the study: A strong correlation was found between observed TCR beta diversity and the percentage of naive T cells measured by flow cytometry. Compared with the aged group, the long-lived group had more naive CD4+ T cells, fewer expanded clones and increased TCR diversity, a pattern suggesting age selection. Donor CMV infection status was unknown, potentially confounding age-related changes in expanded clonotypes. Estimates of total diversity based on one million sequenced T cells were regarded as lower bounds and as underestimates. Bulk unsorted PBMC profiling prevented conclusive comparison of naive and antigen-experienced compartments. As age increased, observed TCR beta diversity per million T cells dropped in a roughly linear way, and a significant reduction was already evident by age 40.

The library relied on 5' RACE. Sequencing relied on an Illumina HiSeq 2500. The second PCR ran for roughly 7 to 11 cycles and used a J-beta primer mix along with a sample-barcoded 5' primer. Each TCR beta cDNA molecule received a unique molecular identifier from a template-switch 5' adaptor carrying 12 random nucleotides. Each sample yielded at least 3 million CDR3-containing paired-end reads. The Mint cDNA synthesis kit, primed by a TRBC-specific oligonucleotide, was used to synthesize first-strand cDNA from all RNA. After uracil-DNA glycosylase treatment, a first 18-cycle PCR used universal primers M1SS and BC2_uni_R on all cDNA. The authors' pipeline ran thus. Normalization of each sample was performed by random selection of 1 million high-quality reads, each carrying a distinct molecular identifier. Reads with shared molecular identifiers were discarded instead of being binned into consensus sequences. MiTCR, with a Q25 quality threshold and the strictest error-elimination algorithm, was used for CDR3 identification, clonotype clustering and error correction. A nonparametric unseen species model with Euler transformation was used to estimate lower-bound total TCR beta diversity. Clones were called with MiXCR by TCRdb after fastp trimmed the public reads at Q25, and only in-frame beta chains were retained. Under each unique CDR3 protein, matching rows form one entry showing the most common genes and DNA. It is TCRdb's table, rather than the study itself, that gives the V and J calls and clone size. The sample profile shows 1 million to 1.2 million distinct CDR3 sequences; under 40% of them were found once. The ten largest make up around 14% of the sample.

CDR1 and CDR2 are drawn from the germline V gene: MGHDK, SYGVNS. From cysteine to phenylalanine, the CDR3 is 13 amino acids long. The read is trimmed to its CDR3 DNA, 39 bases read in frame from base 1. V lost 7 bases and J lost 7 bases, and the count of bases not matched to a germline gene is 6. Sequenced sample: blood. The sequence is built from TRBV25-1 and TRBJ1-2, and 10 junctional nucleotides match TRBD1. The receptor was isolated from a man aged 18 to 29 in good health. The DNA sequence reads TGTGCCAGCACCCCCCGGGACAGGGGTGGCTACACCTTC. Translated, it reads CASTPRDRGGYTF.